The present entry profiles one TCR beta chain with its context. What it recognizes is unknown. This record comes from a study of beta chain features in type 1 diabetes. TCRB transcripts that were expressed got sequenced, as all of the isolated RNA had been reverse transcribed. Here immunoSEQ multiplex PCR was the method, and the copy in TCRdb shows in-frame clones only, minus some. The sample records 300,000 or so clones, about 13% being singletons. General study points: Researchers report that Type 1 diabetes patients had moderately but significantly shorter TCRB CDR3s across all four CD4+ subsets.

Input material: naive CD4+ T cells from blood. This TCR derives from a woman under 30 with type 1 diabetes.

Here the CDR3 reads CASSLGNSGYQETQYF. The CDR3, as DNA: TGCGCCAGCAGCTTGGGCAACAGCGGCTACCAAGAGACCCAGTACTTC. V usage is TRBV5-1 and J usage is TRBJ2-5; possible D gene TRBD2, 5 bases. The CDR3 spans 16 residues. V was trimmed by 0 bases and J by 0 bases, leaving 12 bases between them. Per the germline V gene, CDR1 is SGHRS and CDR2 is YFSETQ.